One sample yielded the 12 T cell receptor beta chains listed below, sequenced in a study of immune cell composition in non-small cell lung cancer. Normal lung was taken at the farthest possible site, at least 3 cm from tumour. The protocol was immunoSEQ multiplex PCR, while the TCRdb copy is restricted to in-frame clones and leaves out a portion. This table holds 15,000 to 20,000 clones, around four fifths found once. The same sample was also used in a study of CD4 T cells in lung cancer.

Input material: non-adjacent lung tissue. The receptors originated from a human donor with non-small cell lung cancer.

The chain couples TRBV7-6 to TRBJ2-3; TRBD2 matches at 8 bases. CDR3 length: 15 residues. V lost 5 bases to trimming and J lost 2 bases; unmatched junction nucleotides: 6. Germline CDR1 and CDR2: SGHVS and FNYEAQ. The CDR3 reads CASSPTSGLTDTQYF. As DNA, the CDR3 is TGTGCCAGCAGCCCAACTAGCGGACTCACAGATACGCAGTATTTT.

The chain employs TRBV6-5 and TRBJ2-3; D may be TRBD1 or TRBD2 (6 bases each). Germline V gene data show CDR1 as MNHEY and CDR2 as SVGAGI. Trimming took off 0 bases at V and 6 bases at J, with 13 bases between the two ends. The CDR3 is 15 residues long. The CDR3 loop is CASSYSEGGPDTQYF. The CDR3 DNA reads as TGTGCCAGCAGTTACTCGGAGGGGGGCCCCGATACGCAGTATTTT.

The chain has TRBV29-1 and TRBJ2-7, with TRBD2 matching over 11 bases. V trimming: 2 bases; J trimming: 4 bases; junction bases outside the gene matches: 7. Germline CDR1 reads SQVTM; CDR2 reads ANQGSEA. This CDR3 region has 15 residues. CDR3 region: CSVEPLAGASYEQYF. CDR3 coding DNA: TGCAGCGTTGAACCACTAGCGGGAGCCTCTTACGAGCAGTACTTC.

CDR3 protein: CASSLVGSRTDTQYF. As DNA, the CDR3 is TGTGCCAGCAGCTTAGTTGGCAGCCGCACAGATACGCAGTATTTT. The chain employs TRBV11-1 and TRBJ2-3; D gene unclear. V was shortened by 1 base and J by 1 base, with 9 bases between the two germline ends. The CDR3 is 15 residues long. Germline assignment: CDR1 SGHAT and CDR2 FQDESV (reference sequence).

Here the CDR3 DNA reads TGTGCCTGGAAAGACCCCAGGGATACGGGCTCTGGAAACACCATATATTTT. It codes for CAWKDPRDTGSGNTIYF. This chain connects TRBV30 to TRBJ1-3, with a tentative D call TRBD1 (5 bases). V lost 4 bases, J lost 0 bases, and 19 bases lay in between. The CDR3 is 17 amino acids. CDR1 is GTSNPN and CDR2 is SVGIG in the germline V gene (reference sequence).

CDR3 in amino acids: CASSRDRVGEQYF. The CDR3 nucleotides are TGTGCCAGCAGCCGAGACAGGGTCGGCGAGCAGTACTTC. The chain joins TRBV7-2 to TRBJ2-7, with TRBD1 matching over 7 bases. With 5 bases clipped from V and 6 bases from J, the junction kept 7 bases outside the gene matches. CDR1 is SGHTA, CDR2 FQGNSA, per germline. This CDR3 spans 13 amino acids.

The genes are TRBV25-1 and TRBJ1-2; D is undetermined. V was pared by 5 bases and J by 4 bases, with 14 bases between. Germline V lookup: CDR1 MGHDK, CDR2 SYGVNS. The CDR3 extends over 14 amino acids. The CDR3: CASSITEGTYGYTF. The CDR3 nucleotides are TGTGCCAGCAGTATAACGGAAGGAACCTATGGCTACACCTTC.

The gene calls are TRBV27 and TRBJ1-6; no reliable D call. The CDR3 sequence is 13 residues long. Germline V lookup: CDR1 MNHEY, CDR2 SMNVEV (reference sequence). Trimming left V 2 bases short and J 5 bases short, with 4 bases between. This CDR3 is CASSLVNNSPLHF. CDR3 nucleotide sequence: TGTGCCAGCAGTTTAGTGAATAATTCACCCCTCCACTTT.

The chain recombines TRBV10-1 with TRBJ2-5, with no clear D. The J call may be in error: the DNA end matches TRBJ2-7 better. CDR3 size: 12 residues. CDR1 is WNHNN and CDR2 is SYGVQD in the germline V gene (reference sequence). CDR3: CASSYSSYEQYF. CDR3 nucleotide sequence: TGCGCCAGCAGTTACAGTTCCTACGAGCAGTACTTC.

The rearrangement links TRBV5-1 to TRBJ2-7, with TRBD2 matching 9 bases. This CDR3 is 15 amino acids long. J was trimmed by 0 bases and V by 4 bases; bases with no gene match: 5. The germline V gene has CDR1 SGHRS and CDR2 YFSETQ. The CDR3 bases are TGCGCCAGCAGCGTCATAGCGGGGGCCTCCTACGAGCAGTACTTC. Translated: CASSVIAGASYEQYF.

A few counts support this clone. The chain recombines TRBV4-2 with TRBJ2-7; a possible D gene is TRBD1 (6 bases). The V gene's germline CDR1 is LGHNA and CDR2 YNFKEQ. Trimming cost V 1 base and J 0 bases, with 10 bases left between them. There are 15 residues in the CDR3. In DNA, the CDR3 is TGTGCCAGCAGCCAAGGGACAGCGAACTCCTACGAGCAGTACTTC. This sequence encodes CASSQGTANSYEQYF.

CDR3: CASSYRTVSYEQYF. CDR3 nucleotide sequence: TGTGCCAGCAGCTACAGGACAGTCTCCTACGAGCAGTACTTC. The chain employs TRBV6-5 and TRBJ2-7, with D possibly matching TRBD1 (6 bases). This CDR3 is 14 amino acids long. V was trimmed by 6 bases and J by 0 bases, leaving 12 bases between them. Germline assignment: CDR1 MNHEY and CDR2 SVGAGI.